This T cell receptor (beta chain) came from a study of blood T cell repertoires in COVID-19. Study-level background: The cDNA or gDNA used as material had been derived from T cells, B-cell-depleted T cells, or PBMCs.

As processed by the authors: Nucleated cell counts were estimated from reference gene primer amplification. TCRdb's table, derived via immunoSEQ multiplex PCR, lists solely in-frame clones and lacks some. V and J calls and clone size follow that table, whereas D and trimming were derived from the DNA. Here the sample spans roughly 25,000 clones, approximately 75% being singletons. Recruited during active infection, patients (from Seattle) were subsequently followed longitudinally. The CDR3 spans 14 residues. The germline V and J ends were trimmed by 4 bases and 1 base, with 12 bases remaining between them. Germline CDR1 and CDR2: SQVTM and ANQGSEA.

The gene calls are TRBV29-1 and TRBJ2-3; D is unclear. The material sequenced was peripheral blood. The sequence derives from a woman in her seventies with COVID-19, enrolled during active disease. The DNA for the CDR3 is TGCAGCGTTGGTCGGCCAGGCGGCACAGATACGCAGTATTTT. Protein product: CSVGRPGGTDTQYF.